This T cell receptor beta chain originates from a study of cytomegalovirus exposure and HLA in healthy donors. Germline V gene lookup returns CDR1 MNHEY and CDR2 SVGAGI. CDR3 length equals 12 residues. Trimming pared 4 bases from V and 11 bases from J, leaving 14 bases between. The PCR had 60 Vbeta and 13 Jbeta primers. Libraries were prepared by immunoSEQ multiplex PCR; TCRdb keeps only in-frame clonotypes and omits some of them. The table has 200,000 or so clones, more than 65% seen once. This clone has just one count. This clonotype originated in a woman aged 25-40 years in good health and CMV-seropositive. Sequenced material: PBMCs. V and J are TRBV6-5 and TRBJ1-1, with D perhaps matching TRBD1 (6 bases). CDR3 sequence (DNA): TGTGCCAGCAGTTGGACAGCACTCCCTGCTTTCTTT. Protein sequence: CASSWTALPAFF.